This TCR beta chain was profiled in a study of blood T cell repertoires in COVID-19. Study overall: Acute and convalescent COVID-19 samples came from the United States, Italy and Spain. PBMCs, B-cell-depleted T cells, or T cells were the source of the cDNA or gDNA that made up the material.

This CDR3 comprises 18 residues. The V segment lost 3 bases and the J segment 0 bases; nucleotides outside the gene matches: 9. Germline loops: CDR1 LGHNA, CDR2 YSLEER. In the study's own analysis: From reference gene primer amplification, estimates of nucleated cell counts were derived. Profiled with immunoSEQ multiplex PCR; TCRdb holds only in-frame clones, not every one. That table gives V, J and clone size, and the DNA gave D and trimming. The sample yields under 250,000 clones, 65% to 85% seen once. Participants, about 18 to 90 years old, spanned under 25 US areas. This TCR derives from a woman aged 55-69 years who had recovered from COVID-19. Source material: PBMCs or T cells enriched from blood (not recorded which). This rearrangement joins TRBV4-3 to TRBJ2-7; the match to TRBD2 covers 12 bases. In DNA form, the CDR3 reads TGCGCCAGCAGCCAGACCACTGGACTAGCGGGGCCCTCCTACGAGCAGTACTTC. This sequence encodes CASSQTTGLAGPSYEQYF.